The sample holds many counts of the clone carrying this TCR beta chain. These data originate in a study of T cells after yellow fever vaccination. TCR cDNA, made by 5'RACE template switching, carried an added universal primer site and UMIs. TCRdb analysed the 5' RACE reads with MiXCR anew, one entry per CDR3 protein. Of around 590,000 distinct CDR3 sequences in the sample, 12% were seen once. Germline V gene sequence: CDR1 SGHDT, CDR2 YYEEEE. Trimming took 0 bases from V and 5 from J, leaving 9 bases between them. The CDR3 totals 14 residues. This receptor was identified in a young man who received the YFV17D yellow fever vaccine. Sample: PBMCs, taken on the day of the yellow fever booster vaccination. The rearrangement uses TRBV5-6 and TRBJ1-5; D remains unclear. Here the CDR3 DNA reads TGTGCCAGCAGCTTGGAACGTACCTATCAGCCCCAGCATTTT. This codes for CASSLERTYQPQHF.